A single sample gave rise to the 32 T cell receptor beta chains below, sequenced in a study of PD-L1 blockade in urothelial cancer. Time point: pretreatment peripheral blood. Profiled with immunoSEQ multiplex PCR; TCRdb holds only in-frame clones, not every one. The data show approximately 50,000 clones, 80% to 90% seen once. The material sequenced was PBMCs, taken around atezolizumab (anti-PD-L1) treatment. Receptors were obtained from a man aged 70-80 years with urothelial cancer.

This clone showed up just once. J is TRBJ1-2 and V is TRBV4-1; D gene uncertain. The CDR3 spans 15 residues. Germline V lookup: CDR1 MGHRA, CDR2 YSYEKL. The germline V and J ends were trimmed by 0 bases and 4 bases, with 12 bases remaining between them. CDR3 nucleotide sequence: TGCGCCAGCAGCCAAGATCAGGCCAGCATCTATGGCTACACCTTC. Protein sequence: CASSQDQASIYGYTF.

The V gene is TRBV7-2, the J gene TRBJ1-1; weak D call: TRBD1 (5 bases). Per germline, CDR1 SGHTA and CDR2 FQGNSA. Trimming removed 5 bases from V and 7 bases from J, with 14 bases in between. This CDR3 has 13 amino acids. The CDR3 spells CASSLNRDYEAFF. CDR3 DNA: TGTGCCAGCAGCCTCAATAGGGACTATGAAGCTTTCTTT.

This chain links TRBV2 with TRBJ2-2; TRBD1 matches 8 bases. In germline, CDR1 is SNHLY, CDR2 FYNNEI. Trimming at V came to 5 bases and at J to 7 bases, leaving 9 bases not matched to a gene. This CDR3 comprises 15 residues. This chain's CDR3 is CASSLDRVSNGELFF. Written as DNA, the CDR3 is TGTGCCAGCAGTTTGGACAGGGTATCGAACGGGGAGCTGTTTTTT. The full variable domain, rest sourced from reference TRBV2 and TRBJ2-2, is EPEVTQTPSHQVTQMGQEVILRCVPISNHLYFYWYRQILGQKVEFLVSFYNNEISEKSEIFDDQFSVERPDGSNFTLKIRSTKLEDSAMYFCASSLDRVSNGELFFGEGSRLTVL.

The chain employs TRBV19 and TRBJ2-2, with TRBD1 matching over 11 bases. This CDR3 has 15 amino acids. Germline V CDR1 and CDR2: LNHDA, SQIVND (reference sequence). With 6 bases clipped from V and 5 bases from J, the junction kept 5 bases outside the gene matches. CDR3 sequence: CASSLGQGATGELFF. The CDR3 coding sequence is TGTGCCAGTAGCCTAGGACAGGGGGCAACCGGGGAGCTGTTTTTT.

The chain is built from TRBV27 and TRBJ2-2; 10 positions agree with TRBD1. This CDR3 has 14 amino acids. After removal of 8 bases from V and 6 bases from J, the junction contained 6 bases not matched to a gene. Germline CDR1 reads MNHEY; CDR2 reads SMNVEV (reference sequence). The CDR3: CASHRDRGSGELFF. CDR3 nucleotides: TGTGCCAGCCATAGGGACAGGGGATCCGGGGAGCTGTTTTTT.

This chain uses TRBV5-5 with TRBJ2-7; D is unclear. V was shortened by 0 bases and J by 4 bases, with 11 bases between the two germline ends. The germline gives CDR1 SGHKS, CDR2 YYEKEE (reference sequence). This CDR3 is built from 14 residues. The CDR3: CASSLASELYEQYF. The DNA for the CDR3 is TGTGCCAGCAGCTTGGCGTCCGAACTTTACGAGCAGTACTTC.

The CDR3, as DNA: TGTGCCAGCAGTTTCCCTCGGGGGGGCTCACCCCTCCACTTT. Translation: CASSFPRGGSPLHF. This chain uses TRBV27 with TRBJ1-6; a weak D match, TRBD1 (6 bases). The CDR3 contains 14 residues. From germline, CDR1 is MNHEY and CDR2 SMNVEV (reference sequence). Trimming shortened V by 3 bases and J by 10 bases, and 13 bases separated the two germline ends.

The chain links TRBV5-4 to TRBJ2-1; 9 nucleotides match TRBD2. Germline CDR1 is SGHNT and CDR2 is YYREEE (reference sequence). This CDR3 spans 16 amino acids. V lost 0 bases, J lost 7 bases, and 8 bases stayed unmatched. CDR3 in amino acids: CASSLGAAGGENEQFF. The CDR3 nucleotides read TGTGCCAGCAGCTTGGGGGCGGCGGGAGGGGAGAATGAGCAGTTCTTC. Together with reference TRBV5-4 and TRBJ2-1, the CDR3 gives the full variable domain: ETGVTQSPTHLIKTRGQQVTLRCSSQSGHNTVSWYQQALGQGPQFIFQYYREEENGRGNFPPRFSGLQFPNYSSELNVNALELDDSALYLCASSLGAAGGENEQFFGPGTRLTVL.

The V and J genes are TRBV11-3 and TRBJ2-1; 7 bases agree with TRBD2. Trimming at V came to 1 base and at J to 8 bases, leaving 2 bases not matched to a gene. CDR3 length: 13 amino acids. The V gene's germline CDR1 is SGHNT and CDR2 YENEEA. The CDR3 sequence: CASSLGGRDEQFF. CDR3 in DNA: TGTGCCAGCAGCTTAGGAGGGAGGGATGAGCAGTTCTTC.

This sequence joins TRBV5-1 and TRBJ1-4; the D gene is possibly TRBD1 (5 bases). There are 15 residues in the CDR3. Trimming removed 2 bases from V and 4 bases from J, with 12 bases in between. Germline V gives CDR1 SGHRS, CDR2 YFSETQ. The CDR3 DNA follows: TGCGCCAGCAGCTTTTTGGGGGGGGGTAATGAAAAACTGTTTTTT. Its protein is CASSFLGGGNEKLFF. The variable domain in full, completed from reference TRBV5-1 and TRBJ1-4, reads KAGVTQTPRYLIKTRGQQVTLSCSPISGHRSVSWYQQTPGQGLQFLFEYFSETQRNKGNFPGRFSGRQFSNSRSEMNVSTLELGDSALYLCASSFLGGGNEKLFFGSGTQLSVL.

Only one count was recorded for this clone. The DNA for the CDR3 is TGTGTCACCACATTGGGCGCGAGCACAGATACGCAGTATTTT. It translates to CVTTLGASTDTQYF. The chain uses TRBV6-1 and TRBJ2-3; no firm D call. The CDR3 spans 14 residues. The V gene's germline CDR1 is MNHNS and CDR2 SASEGT.

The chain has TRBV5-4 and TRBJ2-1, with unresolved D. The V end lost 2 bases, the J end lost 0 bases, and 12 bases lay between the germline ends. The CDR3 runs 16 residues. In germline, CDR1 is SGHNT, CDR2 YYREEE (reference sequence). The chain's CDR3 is CASSFNSYPSYNEQFF. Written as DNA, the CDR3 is TGTGCCAGCAGCTTTAATTCCTATCCCTCCTACAATGAGCAGTTCTTC.

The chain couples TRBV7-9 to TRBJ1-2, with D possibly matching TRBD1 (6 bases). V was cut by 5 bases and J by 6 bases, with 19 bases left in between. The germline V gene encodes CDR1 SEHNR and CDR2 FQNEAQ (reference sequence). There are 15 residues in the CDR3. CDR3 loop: CASSPGHGEMDGYTF. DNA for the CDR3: TGTGCCAGCAGCCCGGGACACGGGGAAATGGATGGCTACACCTTC. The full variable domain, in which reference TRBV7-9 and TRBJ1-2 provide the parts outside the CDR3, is DTGVSQNPRHKITKRGQNVTFRCDPISEHNRLYWYRQTLGQGPEFLTYFQNEAQLEKSRLLSDRFSAERPKGSFSTLEIQRTEQGDSAMYLCASSPGHGEMDGYTFGSGTRLTVV.

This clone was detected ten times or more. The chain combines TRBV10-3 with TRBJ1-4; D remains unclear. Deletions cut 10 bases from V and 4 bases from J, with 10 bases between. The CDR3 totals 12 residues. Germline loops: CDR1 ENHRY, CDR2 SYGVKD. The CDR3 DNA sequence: TGTGCCACTTCGAGGAGTAATGAAAAACTGTTTTTT. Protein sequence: CATSRSNEKLFF.

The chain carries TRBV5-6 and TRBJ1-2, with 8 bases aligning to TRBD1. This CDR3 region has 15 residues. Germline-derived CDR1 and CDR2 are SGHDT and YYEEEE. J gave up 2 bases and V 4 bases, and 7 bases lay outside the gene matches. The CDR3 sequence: CASSLNRGINYGYTF. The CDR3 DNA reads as TGTGCCAGCAGCCTCAACAGGGGGATAAACTATGGCTACACCTTC.

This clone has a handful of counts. CDR3 protein: CASGSVGTGYGYTF. The CDR3 DNA reads as TGTGCCAGCGGATCGGTCGGGACAGGGTATGGCTACACCTTC. The V and J genes are TRBV28 and TRBJ1-2; the match to TRBD1 covers 9 bases. Germline V CDR1 and CDR2: MDHEN, SYDVKM. The CDR3 totals 14 residues. J was trimmed by 5 bases and V by 8 bases; bases with no gene match: 9.

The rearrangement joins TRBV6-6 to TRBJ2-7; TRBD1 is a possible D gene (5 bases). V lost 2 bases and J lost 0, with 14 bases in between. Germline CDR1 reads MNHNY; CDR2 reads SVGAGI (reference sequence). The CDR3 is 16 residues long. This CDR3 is CASSYIGRESSYEQYF. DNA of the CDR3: TGTGCCAGCAGTTACATTGGCAGGGAAAGCTCCTACGAGCAGTACTTC.

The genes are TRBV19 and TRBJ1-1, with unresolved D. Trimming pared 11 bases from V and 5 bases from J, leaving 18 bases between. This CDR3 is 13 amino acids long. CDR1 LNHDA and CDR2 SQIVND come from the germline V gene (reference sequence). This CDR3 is CASYSRGRTEAFF. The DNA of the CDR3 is TGTGCCTCCTATTCCCGGGGAAGGACTGAAGCTTTCTTT. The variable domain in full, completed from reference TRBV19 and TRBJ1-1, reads DGGITQSPKYLFRKEGQNVTLSCEQNLNHDAMYWYRQDPGQGLRLIYYSQIVNDFQKGDIAEGYSVSREKKESFPLTVTSAQKNPTAFYLCASYSRGRTEAFFGQGTRLTVV.

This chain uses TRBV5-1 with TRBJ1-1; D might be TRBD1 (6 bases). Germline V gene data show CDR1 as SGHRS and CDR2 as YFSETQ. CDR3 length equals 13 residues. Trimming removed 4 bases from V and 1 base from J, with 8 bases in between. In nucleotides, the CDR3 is TGCGCCAGCAGCCTCAGGGGGAACACTGAAGCTTTCTTT. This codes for CASSLRGNTEAFF.

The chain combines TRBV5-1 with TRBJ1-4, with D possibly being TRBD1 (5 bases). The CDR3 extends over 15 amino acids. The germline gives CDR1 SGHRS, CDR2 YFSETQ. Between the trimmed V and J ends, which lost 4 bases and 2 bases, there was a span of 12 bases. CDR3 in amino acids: CASSPEGLTNEKLFF. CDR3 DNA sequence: TGCGCCAGCAGCCCGGAGGGGCTCACTAATGAAAAACTGTTTTTT.

CDR3 amino acids: CASSLAGQMNTEAFF. CDR3 sequence (DNA): TGTGCCAGCAGCTTGGCGGGACAGATGAACACTGAAGCTTTCTTT. The chain couples TRBV5-5 to TRBJ1-1; 7 positions agree with TRBD1. CDR1 is SGHKS, CDR2 YYEKEE, per germline (reference sequence). J was trimmed by 0 bases and V by 0 bases; bases with no gene match: 2. The CDR3 length is 15 residues.

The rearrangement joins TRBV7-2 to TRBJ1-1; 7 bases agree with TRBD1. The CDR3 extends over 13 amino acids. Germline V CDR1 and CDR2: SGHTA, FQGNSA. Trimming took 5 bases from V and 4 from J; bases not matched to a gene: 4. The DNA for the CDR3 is TGTGCCAGCAGCCTTACAGGGGTCACTGAAGCTTTCTTT. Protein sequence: CASSLTGVTEAFF.

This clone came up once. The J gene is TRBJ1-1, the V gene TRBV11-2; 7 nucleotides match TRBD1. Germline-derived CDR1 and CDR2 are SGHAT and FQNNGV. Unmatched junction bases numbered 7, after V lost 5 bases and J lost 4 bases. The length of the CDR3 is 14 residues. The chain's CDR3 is CASSITGVRTEAFF. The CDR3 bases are TGTGCCAGCAGCATCACAGGGGTACGCACTGAAGCTTTCTTT. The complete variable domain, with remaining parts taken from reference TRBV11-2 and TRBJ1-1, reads EAGVAQSPRYKIIEKRQSVAFWCNPISGHATLYWYQQILGQGPKLLIQFQNNGVVDDSQLPKDRFSAERLKGVDSTLKIQPAKLEDSAVYLCASSITGVRTEAFFGQGTRLTVV.

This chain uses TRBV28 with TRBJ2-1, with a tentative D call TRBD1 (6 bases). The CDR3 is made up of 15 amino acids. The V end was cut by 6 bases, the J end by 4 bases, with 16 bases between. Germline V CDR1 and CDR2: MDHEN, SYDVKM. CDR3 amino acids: CASSQPVGQYNEQFF. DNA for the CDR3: TGTGCCAGCAGCCAACCAGTAGGACAGTACAATGAGCAGTTCTTC.

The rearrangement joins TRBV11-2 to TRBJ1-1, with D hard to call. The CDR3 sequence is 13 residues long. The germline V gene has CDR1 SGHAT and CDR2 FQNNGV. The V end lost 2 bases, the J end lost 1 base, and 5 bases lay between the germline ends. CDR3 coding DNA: TGTGCCAGCAGCTTACAGGAGAACACTGAAGCTTTCTTT. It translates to CASSLQENTEAFF.

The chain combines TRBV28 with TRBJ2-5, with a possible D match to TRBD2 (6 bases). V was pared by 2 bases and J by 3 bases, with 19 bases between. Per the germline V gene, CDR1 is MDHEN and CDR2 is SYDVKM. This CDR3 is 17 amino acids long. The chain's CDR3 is CASSLGTLGRGKETQYF. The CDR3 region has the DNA TGTGCCAGCAGTTTAGGGACGTTAGGACGCGGGAAAGAGACCCAGTACTTC.

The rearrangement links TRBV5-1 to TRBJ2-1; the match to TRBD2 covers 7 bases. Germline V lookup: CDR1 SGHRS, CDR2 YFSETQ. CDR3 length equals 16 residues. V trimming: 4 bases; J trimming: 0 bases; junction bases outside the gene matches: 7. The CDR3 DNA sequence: TGCGCCAGCAGCCCGGGAGGAGATTACTCCTACAATGAGCAGTTCTTC. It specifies CASSPGGDYSYNEQFF.

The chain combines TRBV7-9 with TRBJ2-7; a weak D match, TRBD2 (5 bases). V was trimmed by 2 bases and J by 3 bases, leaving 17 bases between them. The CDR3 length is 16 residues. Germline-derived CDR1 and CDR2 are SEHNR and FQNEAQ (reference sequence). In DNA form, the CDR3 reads TGTGCCAGCAGCTTATCCTTCGGGGTCCTACGCTACGAGCAGTACTTC. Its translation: CASSLSFGVLRYEQYF. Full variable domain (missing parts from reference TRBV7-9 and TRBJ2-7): DTGVSQNPRHKITKRGQNVTFRCDPISEHNRLYWYRQTLGQGPEFLTYFQNEAQLEKSRLLSDRFSAERPKGSFSTLEIQRTEQGDSAMYLCASSLSFGVLRYEQYFGPGTRLTVT.

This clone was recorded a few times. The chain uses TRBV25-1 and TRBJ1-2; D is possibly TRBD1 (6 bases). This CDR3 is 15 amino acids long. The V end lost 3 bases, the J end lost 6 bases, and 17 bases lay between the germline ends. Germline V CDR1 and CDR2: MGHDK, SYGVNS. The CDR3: CASSEAQGLGHGYTF. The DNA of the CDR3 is TGTGCCAGCAGTGAGGCTCAGGGGCTCGGGCATGGCTACACCTTC.

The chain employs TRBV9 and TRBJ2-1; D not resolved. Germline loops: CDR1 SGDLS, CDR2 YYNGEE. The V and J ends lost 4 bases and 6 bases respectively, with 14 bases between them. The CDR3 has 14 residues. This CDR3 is CASSPQWAGNEQFF. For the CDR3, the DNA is TGTGCCAGCAGCCCTCAGTGGGCCGGCAATGAGCAGTTCTTC. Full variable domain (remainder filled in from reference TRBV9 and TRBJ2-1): DSGVTQTPKHLITATGQRVTLRCSPRSGDLSVYWYQQSLDQGLQFLIQYYNGEERAKGNILERFSAQQFPDLHSELNLSSLELGDSALYFCASSPQWAGNEQFFGPGTRLTVL.

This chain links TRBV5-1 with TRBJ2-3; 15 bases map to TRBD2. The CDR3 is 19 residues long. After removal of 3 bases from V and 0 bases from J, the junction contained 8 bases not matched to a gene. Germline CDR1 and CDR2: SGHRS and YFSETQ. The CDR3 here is CASSSGLAGGIASTDTQYF. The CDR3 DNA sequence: TGCGCCAGCAGCTCGGGACTAGCGGGAGGCATCGCTAGCACAGATACGCAGTATTTT.

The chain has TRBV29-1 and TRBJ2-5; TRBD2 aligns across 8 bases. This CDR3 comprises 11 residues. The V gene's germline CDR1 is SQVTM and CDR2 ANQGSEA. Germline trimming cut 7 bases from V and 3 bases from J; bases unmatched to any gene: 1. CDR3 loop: CSGGLEETQYF. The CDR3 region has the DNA TGCAGCGGGGGACTAGAAGAGACCCAGTACTTC.